Listed below are T cell receptor beta chains from one sample, sequenced in a study of cytomegalovirus exposure and HLA in healthy donors. The repertoire was sequenced with immunoSEQ multiplex PCR; TCRdb's copy has only in-frame clones and lacks some. The sample shows 100,000 or so clones, roughly three quarters of them seen only once. Source material: PBMCs. These receptor sequences come from a female donor in good health and CMV-seropositive. The CDR3 runs from the conserved cysteine through the conserved F or W. A D gene is named only where the DNA matches it firmly. Size tells how often a clone was seen (once, few, many) or the class of an expanded clone, and some rows leave it out.

clone_size,j_call,d_call,v_call,cdr3_nt,cdr3_aa
NA,TRBJ2-7,NA,TRBV6-5,TGTGCCAGCACCCAGGGGGGCGAGCAGTACTTC,CASTQGGEQYF
few,TRBJ2-7,NA,TRBV6-6,TGTGCCAGCAGTGCCCTGACTAGTTCCGAGCAGTACTTC,CASSALTSSEQYF
once,TRBJ2-1,NA,TRBV4-1,TGCGCCAGCAGCCTTCTCCCGGGGGGCAGCTCCTACAATGAGCAGTTCTTC,CASSLLPGGSSYNEQFF
NA,TRBJ1-1,NA,TRBV7-9,TGTTCCAGCAGCTTAGGGGGGGGGAGGGAAAGGAGCGCTGAAGCTTTCTTT,CSSSLGGGRERSAEAFF
NA,TRBJ2-1,NA,TRBV9,TGTGCCAGCGGATTAGCCTCCTACAATGAGCAGTTCTTC,CASGLASYNEQFF
NA,TRBJ2-1,NA,TRBV4-2,TGTGCCAGCAGCCTCCGGACAGCCTCTCACAATGAGCAGTTCTTC,CASSLRTASHNEQFF
NA,TRBJ2-7,NA,TRBV29-1,TGCAGCGTTGCAACCGGGGAGGACTACGAGCAGTACTTC,CSVATGEDYEQYF
NA,TRBJ2-2,TRBD2,TRBV30,TGTGCCTGGAGCTTCTCGGGGGGGCCCGGGGAGCTGTTTTTT,CAWSFSGGPGELFF
NA,TRBJ1-2,TRBD1,TRBV7-9,TGTTCCAGCAGCCGAGACAGGGGGCGCGATAATGGCTACACCTTC,CSSSRDRGRDNGYTF
once,TRBJ1-2,NA,TRBV6-4,TGTGCCAGCAGTGACCCGGGACTTCGGACCGGCTACACCTTC,CASSDPGLRTGYTF
NA,TRBJ2-7,TRBD1,TRBV13,TGTGCCAGCAGCCCCCGGGACAGCTACGAGCAGTACTTC,CASSPRDSYEQYF
NA,TRBJ2-5,NA,TRBV27,TGTGCCAGCAGTAAGGACCCTACAGGGCGTAGGGAGACCCAGTACTTC,CASSKDPTGRRETQYF
NA,TRBJ2-5,NA,TRBV14,TGTGCCAGCAGCCTGTGGGACTGGGAGCAGTACTTC,CASSLWDWEQYF
NA,TRBJ1-4,TRBD1,TRBV19,TGTGCCAGTAGTATCAACAGGGGGAATGAAAAACTGTTTTTT,CASSINRGNEKLFF
few,TRBJ1-2,TRBD1,TRBV4-1,TGCGCCAGCAGCCAAGTCCAGGGGGCAGGAGGCTACACCTTC,CASSQVQGAGGYTF
NA,TRBJ1-5,TRBD1,TRBV7-2,TGTGCCAGCAGCAACTCAGGGGGGACCAATCAGCCCCAGCATTTT,CASSNSGGTNQPQHF
NA,TRBJ1-3,NA,TRBV27,TGTGCCAGCAGTTTAATAGGGAGCTCTTCTGGAAGCACCATATATTTT,CASSLIGSSSGSTIYF
NA,TRBJ2-2,NA,TRBV7-6,TGTGCCAGCAGCTTATTTGGGGACACTAACACCGGGGAGCTGTTTTTT,CASSLFGDTNTGELFF
NA,TRBJ1-2,NA,TRBV4-3,TGCGCCAGCAGCCCCACCCACACCTATGGCTACACCTTC,CASSPTHTYGYTF
NA,TRBJ1-1,NA,TRBV29-1,TGCAGCGTTGGGGCAGGGGTGAACACTGAAGCTTTCTTT,CSVGAGVNTEAFF
NA,TRBJ2-3,NA,TRBV19,TGTGCCAGTAGTCCAGGAGGGTTTAGCACAGATACGCAGTATTTT,CASSPGGFSTDTQYF
NA,TRBJ2-1,NA,TRBV4-3,TGCGCCAGCAGCCAAGAGAGGAACTACAATGAGCAGTTCTTC,CASSQERNYNEQFF
few,TRBJ1-3,NA,TRBV18,TGTGCCAGCTCACCACCCGGGGGATCTGGAAACACCATATATTTT,CASSPPGGSGNTIYF
NA,TRBJ2-2,TRBD1,TRBV5-1,TGCGCCAGCAGCCCCCGGGACAGGGTTGGGGAGCTGTTTTTT,CASSPRDRVGELFF
NA,TRBJ2-5,TRBD2,TRBV7-2,TGTGCCAGCAGCCGGGGACTAGCGGGGGGGCAAGAGACCCAGTACTTC,CASSRGLAGGQETQYF
NA,TRBJ2-3,NA,TRBV19,TGTGCCAGTAGTATTCGGAGGGAAGATACGCAGTATTTT,CASSIRREDTQYF
NA,TRBJ1-1,NA,TRBV4-1,TGCGCCACCACCGGGATCCCTCGGAACACTGAAGCTTTCTTT,CATTGIPRNTEAFF
few,TRBJ2-2,NA,TRBV6-6,TGTGCCAGCAGCCTGCGGGGGCCGAACACCGGGGAGCTGTTTTTT,CASSLRGPNTGELFF
NA,TRBJ1-4,NA,TRBV5-4,TGTGCCAGCAGCTTACAACAGGGAATTAATGAAAAACTGTTTTTT,CASSLQQGINEKLFF
NA,TRBJ2-6,NA,TRBV9,TGTGCCAGCAGCGTTGGAGCAGGGGCCAACGTCCTGACTTTC,CASSVGAGANVLTF
NA,TRBJ2-6,TRBD1,TRBV7-7,TGTGCCAGCAGCCCCCGACAGGGGAGTTCCGGGGCCAACGGCCTGACTTTC,CASSPRQGSSGANGLTF
NA,TRBJ2-4,NA,TRBV9,TGTGCCAGCAGCCTGGGCCCCGAGGGGGACATTCAGTACTTC,CASSLGPEGDIQYF
once,TRBJ2-2,TRBD1,TRBV5-8,TGTGCCAGCAGCAGGGGACAGGGGGCGCCCGGGGAGCTGTTTTTT,CASSRGQGAPGELFF
NA,TRBJ1-1,NA,TRBV10-3,TGTGCCATCATGGGTCTTCAGGACACTGAAGCTTTCTTT,CAIMGLQDTEAFF
NA,TRBJ2-1,TRBD2,TRBV2,TGTGCCAGCAGCCAACCCCGCGGGCCTAGCGGGGGGAGTAATGAGCAGTTCTTC,CASSQPRGPSGGSNEQFF
NA,TRBJ2-7,TRBD1,TRBV9,TGTGCCAGCAGCGGGAGTGACAGGGACTACGAGCAGTACTTC,CASSGSDRDYEQYF
NA,TRBJ2-3,NA,TRBV10-3,TGTGCCATCAGTGAGTCTACCAGCGGACCCACAGATACGCAGTATTTT,CAISESTSGPTDTQYF
NA,TRBJ2-7,NA,TRBV4-3,TGCGCCAGCAGCCAAGATAGCCTTTCCTACGAGCAGTACTTC,CASSQDSLSYEQYF
NA,TRBJ2-3,TRBD2,TRBV5-6,TGTGCCAGCAGTTGGACAGCGGGGGGTATGACAGATACGCAGTATTTT,CASSWTAGGMTDTQYF
NA,TRBJ2-4,TRBD2,TRBV5-4,TGTGCCAGCAGCTTGGGTGGGGGACTAGCCAAAAACAGTCAGTACTTC,CASSLGGGLAKNSQYF
NA,TRBJ1-5,TRBD1,TRBV19,TGTGCCAGTAGTAAAGGGACAGGGGGCCGTAGCAATCAGCCCCAGCATTTT,CASSKGTGGRSNQPQHF
NA,TRBJ1-1,NA,TRBV10-3,TGTGCCATCAGTCCCGACACGAACACTGAAGCTTTCTTT,CAISPDTNTEAFF
NA,TRBJ2-7,NA,TRBV6-6,TGTGCCAGCAGCAACAGGAAGGGATCCCACGAGCAGTACTTC,CASSNRKGSHEQYF
NA,TRBJ2-7,NA,TRBV27,TGTGCCAGCAGTTTAAGCAGGGGTCCCTACGAGCAGTACTTC,CASSLSRGPYEQYF
NA,TRBJ1-6,NA,TRBV6-5,TGTGCCAGCAGTTCCAGAGGGCGGCGAAACCTCCACTTT,CASSSRGRRNLHF
NA,TRBJ2-5,TRBD2,TRBV19,TGTGCCAGTAGTACATTAATAGCGGGGATGAAAGAGACCCAGTACTTC,CASSTLIAGMKETQYF
once,TRBJ2-1,TRBD2,TRBV5-4,TGTGCCAGCAGCTTGGGGGATAGCGGGGGCCTCAACAATGAGCAGTTCTTC,CASSLGDSGGLNNEQFF
NA,TRBJ2-6,TRBD1,TRBV11-2,TGTGCCAGCAGCTTAGAGTTCAGGACAGGGGGGATATCTGGGGCCAACGTCCTGACTTTC,CASSLEFRTGGISGANVLTF
NA,TRBJ2-2,NA,TRBV7-2,TGTGCCAGCAGCTTAGCTGTCAGGCCCACCGGGGAGCTGTTTTTT,CASSLAVRPTGELFF
NA,TRBJ2-7,TRBD2,TRBV18,TGTGCCAGCTCACCAACGGGATCCGGACTAGCGGGAGTCCGTAGGCAGTACTTC,CASSPTGSGLAGVRRQYF
NA,TRBJ1-5,NA,TRBV2,TGTGCCAGCAGTAGACAGGTGAATAGCAATCAGCCCCAGCATTTT,CASSRQVNSNQPQHF
NA,TRBJ1-5,TRBD1,TRBV2,TGTGCCAGCAGGTCTTCAGGGGGCTTCAATCAGCCCCAGCATTTT,CASRSSGGFNQPQHF
NA,TRBJ1-1,TRBD1,TRBV7-9,TGTGCCAGCAGCTTAACGGGACAGGCACGAAAAGAAGCTTTCTTT,CASSLTGQARKEAFF
NA,TRBJ2-1,NA,TRBV27,TGTGCCAGCAGTTTTGGGGCCAGACCGGACAATGAGCAGTTCTTC,CASSFGARPDNEQFF
NA,TRBJ2-2,NA,TRBV29-1,TGCAGCGTTGATATGGGGGGAGTGACCGGGGAGCTGTTTTTT,CSVDMGGVTGELFF